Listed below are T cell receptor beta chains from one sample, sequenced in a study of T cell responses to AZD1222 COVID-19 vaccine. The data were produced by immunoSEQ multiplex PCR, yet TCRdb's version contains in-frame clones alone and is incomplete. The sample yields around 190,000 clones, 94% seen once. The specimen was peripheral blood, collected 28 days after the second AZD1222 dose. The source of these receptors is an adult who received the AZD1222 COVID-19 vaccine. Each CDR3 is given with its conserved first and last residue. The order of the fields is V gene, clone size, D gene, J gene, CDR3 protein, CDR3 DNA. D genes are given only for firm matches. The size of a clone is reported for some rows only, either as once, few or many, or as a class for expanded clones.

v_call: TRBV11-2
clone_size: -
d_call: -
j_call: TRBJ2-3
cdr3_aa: CASSLEARGDADTQYF
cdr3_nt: TGTGCCAGCAGCTTAGAGGCGAGAGGAGACGCAGATACGCAGTATTTT

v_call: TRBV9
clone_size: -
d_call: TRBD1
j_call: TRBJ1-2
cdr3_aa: CASSVGTGVYGYTF
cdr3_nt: TGTGCCAGCAGCGTAGGTACAGGGGTTTATGGCTACACCTTC

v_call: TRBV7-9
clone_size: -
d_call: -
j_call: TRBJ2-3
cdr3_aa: CASTPRLENPTDTQYF
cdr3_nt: TGTGCCAGCACCCCTCGACTAGAAAACCCCACAGATACGCAGTATTTT

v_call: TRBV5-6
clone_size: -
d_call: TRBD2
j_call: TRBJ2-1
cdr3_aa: CASSYGPSGSVEQFF
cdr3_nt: TGTGCCAGCAGCTATGGTCCTAGCGGGAGCGTTGAGCAGTTCTTC

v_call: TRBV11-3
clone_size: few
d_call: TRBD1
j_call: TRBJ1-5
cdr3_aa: CASSLGWDSLSQPQHF
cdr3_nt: TGTGCCAGCAGCTTAGGGTGGGACAGCCTAAGCCAGCCCCAGCATTTT

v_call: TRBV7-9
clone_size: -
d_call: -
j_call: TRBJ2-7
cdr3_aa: CASSVRGGGPYEQYF
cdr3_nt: TGTGCCAGCAGCGTCAGGGGAGGGGGCCCCTACGAGCAGTACTTC

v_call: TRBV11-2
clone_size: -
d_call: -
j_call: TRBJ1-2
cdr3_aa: CASSPGRLLGYTF
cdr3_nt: TGTGCCAGCAGCCCGGGACGGCTTCTTGGCTACACCTTC

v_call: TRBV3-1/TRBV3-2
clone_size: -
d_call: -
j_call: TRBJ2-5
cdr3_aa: CASSQVPKKTQYF
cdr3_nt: TGTGCCAGCAGCCAAGTCCCTAAAAAGACCCAGTACTTC

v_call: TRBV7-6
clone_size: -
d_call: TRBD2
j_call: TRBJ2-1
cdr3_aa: CASSSPSGELNEQFF
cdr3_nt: TGTGCCAGCAGCTCCCCTAGCGGGGAGCTCAATGAGCAGTTCTTC

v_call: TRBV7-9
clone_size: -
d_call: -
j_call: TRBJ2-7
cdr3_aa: CASSLAHYEQYF
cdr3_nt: TGTGCCAGCAGCTTAGCCCACTACGAGCAGTACTTC

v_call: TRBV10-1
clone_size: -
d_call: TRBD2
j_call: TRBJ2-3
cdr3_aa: CAGLAHTQYF
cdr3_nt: TGCGCCGGACTAGCCCATACGCAGTATTTT

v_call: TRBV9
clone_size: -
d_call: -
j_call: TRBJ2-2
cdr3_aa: CASSGFGTGELFF
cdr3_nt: TGTGCCAGCAGCGGTTTTGGCACCGGGGAGCTGTTTTTT

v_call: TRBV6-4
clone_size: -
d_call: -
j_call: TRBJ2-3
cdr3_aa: CASSDSPGGGGTDTQYF
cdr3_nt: TGTGCCAGCAGTGACTCCCCAGGGGGCGGGGGGACAGATACGCAGTATTTT

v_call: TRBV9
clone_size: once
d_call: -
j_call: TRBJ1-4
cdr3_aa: CASSVGGMEKLFF
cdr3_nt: TGTGCCAGCAGCGTAGGTGGTATGGAAAAACTGTTTTTT

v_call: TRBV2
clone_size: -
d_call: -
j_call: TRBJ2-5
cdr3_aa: CASSDPGQQETQYF
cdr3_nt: TGTGCCAGCAGTGACCCCGGACAGCAAGAGACCCAGTACTTC

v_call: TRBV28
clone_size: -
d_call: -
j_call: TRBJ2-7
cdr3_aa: CASTTAGYEQYF
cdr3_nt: TGTGCCAGCACCACCGCCGGGTACGAGCAGTACTTC

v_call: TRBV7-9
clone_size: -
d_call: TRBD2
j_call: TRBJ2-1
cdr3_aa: CASSLGLAGAGSYNEQFF
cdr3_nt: TGTGCCAGCAGCTTGGGCCTAGCGGGAGCCGGGTCCTACAATGAGCAGTTCTTC

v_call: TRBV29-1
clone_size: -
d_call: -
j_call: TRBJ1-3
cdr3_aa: CSGLEGNTIYF
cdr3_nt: TGCAGCGGCCTGGAAGGAAACACCATATATTTT

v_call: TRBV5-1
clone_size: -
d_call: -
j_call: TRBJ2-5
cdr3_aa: CASTFGETQYF
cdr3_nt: TGCGCCAGCACCTTCGGAGAGACCCAGTACTTC

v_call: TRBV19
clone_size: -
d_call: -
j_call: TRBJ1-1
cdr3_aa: CASSPLGGQRNTEAFF
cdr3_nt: TGTGCCAGTAGCCCCCTTGGTGGGCAGCGGAACACTGAAGCTTTCTTT

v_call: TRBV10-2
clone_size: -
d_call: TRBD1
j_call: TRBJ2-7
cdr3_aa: CASSAARTGGTYEQYF
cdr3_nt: TGCGCCAGCAGTGCTGCTCGGACAGGAGGAACCTACGAGCAGTACTTC

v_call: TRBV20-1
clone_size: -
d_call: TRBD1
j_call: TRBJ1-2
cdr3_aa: CSAPTGDGYTF
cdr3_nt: TGCAGTGCTCCGACAGGGGATGGCTACACCTTC

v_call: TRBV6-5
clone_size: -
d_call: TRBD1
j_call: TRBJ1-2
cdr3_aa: CASSRDSYGYTF
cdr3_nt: TGTGCCAGCAGCCGGGACAGCTATGGCTACACCTTC

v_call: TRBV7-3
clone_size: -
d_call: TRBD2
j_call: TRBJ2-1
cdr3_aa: CASSALAGGFNEQFF
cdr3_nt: TGTGCCAGCAGCGCACTAGCGGGAGGGTTCAATGAGCAGTTCTTC

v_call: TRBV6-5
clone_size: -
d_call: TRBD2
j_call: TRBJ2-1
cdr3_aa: CASIGRVDTGDEQFF
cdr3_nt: TGTGCCAGCATCGGGAGGGTCGATACCGGGGATGAGCAGTTCTTC

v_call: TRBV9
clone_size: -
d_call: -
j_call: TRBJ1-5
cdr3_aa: CASSSIPSGPQHF
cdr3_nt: TGTGCCAGCAGCTCAATCCCCTCGGGGCCCCAGCATTTT

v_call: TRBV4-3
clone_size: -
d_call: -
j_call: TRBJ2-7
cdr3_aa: CASSPSISRYEQYF
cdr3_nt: TGCGCCAGCAGCCCCTCTATCAGCCGGTACGAGCAGTACTTC

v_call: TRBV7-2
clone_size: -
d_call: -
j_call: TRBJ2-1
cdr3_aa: CASSSAGASYNEQFF
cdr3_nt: TGTGCCAGCAGCTCCGCGGGGGCCTCCTACAATGAGCAGTTCTTC

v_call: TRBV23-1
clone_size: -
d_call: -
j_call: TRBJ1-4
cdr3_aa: CARKRGYPKGGPGRNEKLFF
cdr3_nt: TGCGCCAGGAAAAGGGGATACCCAAAGGGGGGTCCGGGCCGGAATGAAAAACTGTTTTTT

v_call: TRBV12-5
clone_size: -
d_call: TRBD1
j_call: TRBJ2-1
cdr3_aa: CASGLGTGARNEQFF
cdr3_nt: TGTGCTAGTGGTTTGGGGACAGGGGCGCGGAATGAGCAGTTCTTC

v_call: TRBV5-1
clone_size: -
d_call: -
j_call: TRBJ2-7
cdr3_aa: CASKQTEALGEQYF
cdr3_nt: TGCGCCAGCAAACAGACAGAAGCCCTTGGCGAGCAGTACTTC

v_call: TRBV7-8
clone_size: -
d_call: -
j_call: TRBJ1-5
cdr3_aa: CASSSNSNQPQHF
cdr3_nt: TGTGCCAGCAGCAGTAATAGCAATCAGCCCCAGCATTTT

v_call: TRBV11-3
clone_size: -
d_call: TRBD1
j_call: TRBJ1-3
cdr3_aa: CASRPGQDRSGNTIYF
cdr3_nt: TGTGCCAGCAGACCAGGACAGGACCGCTCTGGAAACACCATATATTTT

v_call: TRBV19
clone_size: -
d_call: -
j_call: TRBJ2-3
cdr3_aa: CASSIDGASTDTQYF
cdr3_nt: TGTGCCAGTAGTATAGATGGTGCGAGCACAGATACGCAGTATTTT

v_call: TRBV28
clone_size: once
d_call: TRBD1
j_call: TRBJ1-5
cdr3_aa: CASSPFGTGGDQPQHF
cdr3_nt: TGTGCCAGCAGTCCGTTCGGGACAGGGGGAGATCAGCCCCAGCATTTT

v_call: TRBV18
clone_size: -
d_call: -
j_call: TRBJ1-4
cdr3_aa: CASSPVVGEKLFF
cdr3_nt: TGTGCCAGCTCACCAGTCGTCGGTGAAAAACTGTTTTTT

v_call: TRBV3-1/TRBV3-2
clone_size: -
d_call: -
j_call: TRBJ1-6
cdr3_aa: CASSPSQGFGLNSPLHF
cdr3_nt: TGTGCCAGCAGCCCCTCACAGGGATTTGGGCTTAATTCACCCCTCCACTTT

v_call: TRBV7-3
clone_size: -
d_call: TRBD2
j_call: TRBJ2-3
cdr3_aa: CASSPAAGVTDTQYF
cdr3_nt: TGTGCCAGCAGCCCCGCGGCGGGAGTCACAGATACGCAGTATTTT

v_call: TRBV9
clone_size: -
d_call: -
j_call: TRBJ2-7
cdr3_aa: CASSPWSGASYEQYF
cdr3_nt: TGTGCCAGCAGCCCATGGAGCGGTGCGTCGTACGAGCAGTACTTC

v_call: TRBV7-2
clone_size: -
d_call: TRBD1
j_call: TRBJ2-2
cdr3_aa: CASSFPKGATRTGELFF
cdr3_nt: TGTGCCAGCAGTTTCCCGAAGGGGGCTACGAGGACCGGGGAGCTGTTTTTT

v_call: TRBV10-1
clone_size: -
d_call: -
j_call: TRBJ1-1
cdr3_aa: CASSRRTVGTEAFF
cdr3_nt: TGCGCCAGCAGCCGCCGGACAGTAGGCACTGAAGCTTTCTTT

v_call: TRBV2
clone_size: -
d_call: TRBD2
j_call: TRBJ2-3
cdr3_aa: CASRHGTSGSLDTQYF
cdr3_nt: TGTGCCAGCAGACATGGGACTAGCGGGAGTTTGGATACGCAGTATTTT

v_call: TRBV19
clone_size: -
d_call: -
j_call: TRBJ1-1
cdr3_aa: CASSIGGLRTEAFF
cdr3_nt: TGTGCCAGTAGTATAGGGGGCTTAAGGACTGAAGCTTTCTTT

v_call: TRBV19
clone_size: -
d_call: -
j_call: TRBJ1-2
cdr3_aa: CASTPGRRYGYTF
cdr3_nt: TGTGCCAGTACCCCCGGCAGACGGTATGGCTACACCTTC

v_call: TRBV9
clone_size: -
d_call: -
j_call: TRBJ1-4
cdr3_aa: CASSLRGREDEKLFF
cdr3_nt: TGTGCCAGCAGCCTCCGGGGAAGGGAGGATGAAAAACTGTTTTTT

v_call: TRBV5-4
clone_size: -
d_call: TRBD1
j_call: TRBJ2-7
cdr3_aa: CASSLGTGTGKLYEQYF
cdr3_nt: TGTGCCAGCAGCTTGGGTACCGGGACAGGGAAACTCTACGAGCAGTACTTC

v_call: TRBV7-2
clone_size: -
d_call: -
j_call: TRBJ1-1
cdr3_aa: CASSLYSVNTEAFF
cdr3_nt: TGTGCCAGCAGCTTATACTCAGTGAACACTGAAGCTTTCTTT

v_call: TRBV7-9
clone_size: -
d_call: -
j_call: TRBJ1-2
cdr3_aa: CASSTPGYGYTF
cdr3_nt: TGTGCCAGCAGCACCCCTGGCTATGGCTACACCTTC

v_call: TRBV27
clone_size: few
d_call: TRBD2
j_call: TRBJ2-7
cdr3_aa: CASSFLAGAYEQYF
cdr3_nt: TGTGCCAGCAGTTTCCTAGCGGGGGCCTACGAGCAGTACTTC

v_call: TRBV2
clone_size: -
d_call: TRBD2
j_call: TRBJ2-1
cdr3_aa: CASNAGGSYNEQFF
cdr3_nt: TGTGCCAGCAACGCGGGAGGCTCCTACAATGAGCAGTTCTTC

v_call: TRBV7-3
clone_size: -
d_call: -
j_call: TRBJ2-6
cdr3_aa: CASSLMSAGANVLTF
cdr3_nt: TGTGCCAGCAGCTTAATGTCTGCTGGGGCCAACGTCCTGACTTTC

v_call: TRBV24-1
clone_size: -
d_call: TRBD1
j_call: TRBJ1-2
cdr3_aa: CATSEWDRGPDYGYTF
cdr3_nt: TGTGCCACCAGTGAGTGGGACAGGGGGCCCGACTATGGCTACACCTTC

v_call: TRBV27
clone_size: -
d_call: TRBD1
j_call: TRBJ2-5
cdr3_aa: CASDKQGTYQETQYF
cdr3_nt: TGTGCCAGCGATAAACAGGGGACCTATCAAGAGACCCAGTACTTC

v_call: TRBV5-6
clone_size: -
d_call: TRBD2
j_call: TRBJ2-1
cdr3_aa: CASSLALAGGLEQFF
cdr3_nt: TGTGCCAGCAGCTTGGCACTAGCGGGGGGGCTGGAGCAGTTCTTC

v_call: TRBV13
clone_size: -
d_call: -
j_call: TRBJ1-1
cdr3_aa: CASSSEGRSNTEAFF
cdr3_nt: TGTGCCAGCAGCTCTGAGGGAAGGTCGAACACTGAAGCTTTCTTT

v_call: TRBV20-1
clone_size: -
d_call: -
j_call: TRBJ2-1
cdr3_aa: CSARGGGYQFF
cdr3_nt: TGCAGTGCTAGAGGAGGGGGGTACCAGTTCTTC

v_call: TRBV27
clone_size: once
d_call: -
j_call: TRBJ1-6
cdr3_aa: CASSQTANSPLHF
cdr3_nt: TGTGCCAGCAGTCAAACAGCCAATTCACCCCTCCACTTT

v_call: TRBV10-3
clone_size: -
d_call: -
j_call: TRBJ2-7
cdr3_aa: CAISETTSYEQYF
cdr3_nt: TGTGCCATCAGTGAGACAACTTCCTACGAGCAGTACTTC

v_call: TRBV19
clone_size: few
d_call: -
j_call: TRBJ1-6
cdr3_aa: CASSIDLDRRPLHF
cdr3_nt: TGTGCCAGTAGTATAGATCTCGACAGGCGGCCCCTCCACTTT